The T cell receptor beta chain under discussion was sequenced for a study of CD8 T cells in ankylosing spondylitis. About this clonotype: The antigen remains unidentified.

Study-wide results and caveats: Clones tied to disease were said to be significantly enriched in matched ankylosing spondylitis synovial fluid. A TCR beta motif of under 10 highly homologous variants seemed to mark ankylosing spondylitis blood. Earlier literature documents some of the motif variants in reactive arthritis synovial fluid and blood.

TCRdb reanalysed the 5' RACE reads using MiXCR and keeps one entry per CDR3 protein. Of 200,000 to 250,000 distinct CDR3 sequences in the sample, under 30% are singletons; the top ten hold 5% to 8%. Germline CDR1 is DFQATT and CDR2 is SNEGSKA (reference sequence). J was trimmed by 3 bases and V by 5 bases; bases with no gene match: 6. This CDR3 spans 14 amino acids. The V gene is TRBV20-1, the J gene TRBJ2-3; 9 nucleotides agree with TRBD1. The TCR originated in a male donor with ankylosing spondylitis or in good health (not recorded which). The specimen sequenced was blood, either unsorted or a sorted T cell fraction (not recorded which). In DNA, the CDR3 is TGCAGTGCTCGCTTAGGACAGGGGACAGATACGCAGTATTTT. Translating it yields CSARLGQGTDTQYF.